This TCR beta chain was observed in a study of cytomegalovirus exposure and HLA in healthy donors. This CDR3 region has 16 residues. The germline V gene has CDR1 SGHRS and CDR2 YFSETQ. V lost 2 bases and J lost 4; bases outside the gene matches: 9. Researchers ran the PCR with 60 Vbeta and 13 Jbeta primers. The protocol was immunoSEQ multiplex PCR, while the TCRdb copy is restricted to in-frame clones and leaves out a portion. Among tens of thousands of clones listed, 74% were seen once. This sequence was found in a woman in her 50s in good health and CMV-seropositive. The sample was PBMCs. V is TRBV5-1 and J is TRBJ1-2; TRBD1 matches 9 bases. CDR3 residues: CASSFGQQGAVYGYTF. CDR3 in DNA: TGCGCCAGCAGCTTCGGCCAACAGGGGGCAGTCTATGGCTACACCTTC.